This TCR beta chain is drawn from a study of blood T cell repertoires in COVID-19. In the study overall: COVID-19 samples collected from the United States, Italy and Spain covered acute and convalescent phases. Sample material is recorded as cDNA or gDNA derived from T cells, B-cell-depleted T cells, or PBMCs.

Seattle's enrolled individuals joined amid active infection and were then monitored longitudinally. This CDR3 region has 17 residues. Between the trimmed V and J ends, which lost 5 bases and 0 bases, there was a span of 17 bases. Germline CDR1 and CDR2: MDHEN and SYDVKM. Measured with immunoSEQ multiplex PCR; TCRdb has only the in-frame clones, and not every one. The data show around 260,000 clones, approximately 90% seen once. Sequencing input: peripheral blood. This clonotype originated in a woman in her 30s with COVID-19, enrolled during active disease. This chain connects TRBV28 to TRBJ1-3; weak D call: TRBD1 (6 bases). CDR3 amino acids: CASSPPQGSGSGNTIYF. Written as DNA, the CDR3 is TGTGCCAGCAGTCCCCCACAGGGTTCGGGCTCTGGAAACACCATATATTTT.